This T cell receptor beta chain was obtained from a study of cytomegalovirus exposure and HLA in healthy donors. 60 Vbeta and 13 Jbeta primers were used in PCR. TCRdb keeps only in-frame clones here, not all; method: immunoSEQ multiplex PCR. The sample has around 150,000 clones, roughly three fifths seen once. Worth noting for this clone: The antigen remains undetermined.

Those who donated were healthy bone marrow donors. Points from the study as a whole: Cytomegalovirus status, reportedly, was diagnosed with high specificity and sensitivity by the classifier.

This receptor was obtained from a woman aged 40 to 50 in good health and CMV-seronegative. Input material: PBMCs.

The CDR3 reads CASSLQTGNSPLHF. The CDR3 bases are TGTGCCAGCAGTCTCCAGACAGGGAATTCACCCCTCCACTTT. V usage is TRBV2 and J usage is TRBJ1-6; 7 bases are shared with TRBD1. The CDR3 has 14 residues. With V trimmed by 5 bases and J by 7 bases, 5 bases remained unmatched. In germline, CDR1 is SNHLY, CDR2 FYNNEI. Filled out from reference TRBV2 and TRBJ1-6, the complete variable domain reads EPEVTQTPSHQVTQMGQEVILRCVPISNHLYFYWYRQILGQKVEFLVSFYNNEISEKSEIFDDQFSVERPDGSNFTLKIRSTKLEDSAMYFCASSLQTGNSPLHFGNGTRLTVT.